Listed below are T cell receptor beta chains from one sample, sequenced in a study of metastatic and nonmetastatic thyroid tumors. TCRdb re-analyzed the PCR reads using MiXCR. The table records 30,000 to 40,000 clones, 33% of them present only once. Sequencing was carried out using tumor tissue. All receptors come from a female donor with papillary thyroid cancer or a benign thyroid nodule (not recorded which). Some clones in this sample may be carry-over from other donors' samples. The CDR3 runs from the conserved cysteine through the conserved F or W. Each record gives: CDR3 protein, CDR3 DNA, V gene, D gene, clone size, J gene. The D gene is left open where the match is weak. Only some rows state a clone size, as once, few, many or a class for expanded clones.

CASSPVAHNEQFF TGCGCCAGCAGCCCGGTTGCCCACAATGAGCAGTTCTTC TRBV5-1 . . TRBJ2-1
CASSLAGGASGYTF TGTGCCAGCAGCTTAGCGGGGGGGGCAAGTGGCTACACCTTC TRBV7-2 . . TRBJ1-2
CASSRTSGAYEQYF TGTGCCAGCAGCAGGACTAGCGGGGCCTACGAGCAGTACTTC TRBV5-5 TRBD2 . TRBJ2-7
CASSVGGSAEAFF TGTGCCAGCAGCGTAGGGGGGTCCGCTGAAGCTTTCTTT TRBV9 . once TRBJ1-1
CASSSKTSGFYNEQFF TGTGCCAGCAGTTCCAAGACTAGCGGGTTCTACAATGAGCAGTTCTTC TRBV6-5 TRBD2 few TRBJ2-1
CASSPGWGGDRHNEQFF TGTGCCAGCAGTCCCGGGTGGGGGGGGGATCGACACAATGAGCAGTTCTTC TRBV12-3/TRBV12-4 TRBD2 . TRBJ2-1
CASSYLGKETQYF TGTGCCAGCAGTTACTTGGGGAAGGAGACCCAGTACTTC TRBV6-2/TRBV6-3 . . TRBJ2-5
CASSPSSGANVLTF TGTGCCAGCTCACCGAGCTCTGGGGCCAACGTCCTGACTTTC TRBV18 . . TRBJ2-6
CASSLPSITSPLHF TGTGCCAGCAGCCTCCCCAGTATTACTTCACCCCTCCACTTT TRBV27 . . TRBJ1-6
CASSGGWYEQYF TGTGCCAGCAGTGGGGGTTGGTACGAGCAGTACTTC TRBV6-1 . . TRBJ2-7
CSARDSGTGGRYGYTF TGCAGTGCTAGAGATTCGGGGACAGGGGGCCGGTATGGCTACACCTTC TRBV20-1 TRBD1 . TRBJ1-2
CASSPNLRDEQFF TGTGCCAGCAGCCCTAACTTACGCGATGAGCAGTTCTTC TRBV6-2/TRBV6-3 . . TRBJ2-1
CASSSGLGRGQETQYF TGTGCCAGCAGTAGCGGACTAGGTCGGGGGCAAGAGACCCAGTACTTC TRBV27 TRBD2 few TRBJ2-5
CASSAGERVVRF TGCGCCAGCAGTGCTGGGGAGAGGGTTGTAAGGTTC TRBV10-2 . . TRBJ2-7
CATSSGSYEQYF TGTGCCACCAGTAGCGGGAGTTACGAGCAGTACTTC TRBV24-1 TRBD2 . TRBJ2-7
CASSLQGARNSPLHF TGTGCCAGCAGTCTGCAGGGGGCGCGGAATTCACCCCTCCACTTT TRBV12-3/TRBV12-4 TRBD1 . TRBJ1-6
CASSLSGRNTGELFF TGTGCCAGCAGTCTATCAGGTAGAAACACCGGGGAGCTGTTTTTT TRBV27 . few TRBJ2-2
CSARSGDREDGYTF TGCAGTGCCCGGTCGGGAGACAGGGAGGATGGCTACACCTTC TRBV20-1 TRBD1 . TRBJ1-2
CSARDNVAGLSYEQYF TGCAGTGCTAGAGATAACGTCGCAGGACTTTCCTACGAGCAGTACTTC TRBV20-1 . . TRBJ2-7
CASSESGRGNTIYF TGCGCCAGCAGTGAGTCAGGACGAGGAAACACCATATATTTT TRBV10-2 . . TRBJ1-3
CSARSVDGYGYTF TGCAGTGCCCGTAGTGTGGATGGTTATGGCTACACCTTC TRBV20-1 . . TRBJ1-2
CASSYEGQAYTESFF TGTGCCAGCAGTTACGAGGGACAGGCATACACTGAATCTTTCTTT TRBV6-2/TRBV6-3 TRBD1 few TRBJ1-1
CASTERLAGNTGELFF TGTGCCAGCACCGAGAGGTTAGCGGGGAACACCGGGGAGCTGTTTTTT TRBV6-1 TRBD2 . TRBJ2-2
CSANPLAGGTDTQYF TGCAGTGCAAATCCCCTAGCGGGAGGTACAGATACGCAGTATTTT TRBV20-1 TRBD2 . TRBJ2-3
CASSHNRGLNTEAFF TGTGCCAGCAGCCATAACAGGGGCTTGAACACTGAAGCTTTCTTT TRBV14 TRBD1 . TRBJ1-1
CASSANRGQETQYF TGTGCCAGCAGCGCAAACAGGGGACAAGAGACCCAGTACTTC TRBV7-8 TRBD1 . TRBJ2-5
CASSQGTGELFF TGTGCCAGCAGCCAGGGTACCGGGGAGCTGTTTTTT TRBV12-3/TRBV12-4 . few TRBJ2-2
CASLFRDHEQFF TGTGCCAGCCTTTTCAGGGACCATGAGCAGTTCTTC TRBV6-1 . . TRBJ2-1
CSARVNEGLNQPQHF TGCAGTGCTAGAGTGAATGAGGGTTTGAATCAGCCCCAGCATTTT TRBV20-1 . . TRBJ1-5
CASSLPPGAYYGYTF TGTGCCAGCAGTTTACCCCCAGGGGCCTACTATGGCTACACCTTC TRBV28 . . TRBJ1-2
CASSVWPGNSEAFF TGTGCCAGCAGCGTGTGGCCGGGGAACTCTGAAGCTTTCTTT TRBV5-1 . . TRBJ1-1
CASSQESGTGEGYGYTF TGCGCCAGCAGCCAAGAGAGCGGGACAGGGGAGGGCTATGGCTACACCTTC TRBV4-1 TRBD1 . TRBJ1-2
CANSLGGYGYTF TGTGCCAACAGCTTAGGAGGCTATGGCTACACCTTC TRBV7-8 . . TRBJ1-2
CAIRTSRAETQYF TGTGCCATCAGGACATCGAGGGCAGAGACCCAGTACTTC TRBV6-5 . few TRBJ2-5
CASSLYGGELFF TGTGCCAGCAGCTTATACGGCGGGGAGCTGTTTTTT TRBV7-2 . . TRBJ2-2
CASSLVSARGPTGELFF TGTGCCAGCAGCTTAGTATCAGCCAGGGGCCCCACCGGGGAGCTGTTTTTT TRBV7-3 . . TRBJ2-2
CASSQDGWVEAFF TGTGCCAGCAGCCAAGATGGGTGGGTTGAAGCTTTCTTT TRBV4-2 . . TRBJ1-1
CAIMGGSSYNEQFF TGTGCCATCATGGGCGGGAGCTCCTACAATGAGCAGTTCTTC TRBV10-3 TRBD2 few TRBJ2-1
CASTLGGWEQYF TGTGCCAGCACTCTAGGGGGTTGGGAGCAGTACTTC TRBV6-1 . few TRBJ2-7
CASSDGTDRTDTQYF TGTGCCAGCAGTGACGGAACAGATCGCACAGATACGCAGTATTTT TRBV12-3/TRBV12-4 . many TRBJ2-3
CAITRTENTEAFF TGTGCCATAACTCGGACAGAGAACACTGAAGCTTTCTTT TRBV10-3 . . TRBJ1-1
CASRVQGENGNTIYF TGTGCCAGCAGAGTACAGGGGGAGAATGGAAACACCATATATTTT TRBV2 TRBD1 . TRBJ1-3
CARLNEQFF TGTGCCAGACTCAATGAGCAGTTCTTC TRBV27 . . TRBJ2-1
CASSATGFEQYF TGTGCCAGCAGCGCGACAGGGTTCGAGCAGTACTTC TRBV9 TRBD1 . TRBJ2-7
CASSESTSGTQETQYF TGCGCCAGCAGTGAGTCGACTAGCGGGACTCAAGAGACCCAGTACTTC TRBV10-1 TRBD2 few TRBJ2-5
CASKKLAGVNTGELFF TGTGCCAGCAAAAAACTAGCGGGAGTTAACACCGGGGAGCTGTTTTTT TRBV25-1 TRBD2 few TRBJ2-2
CASSIAGGDEQYF TGTGCCAGCAGTATAGCGGGAGGGGACGAGCAGTACTTC TRBV6-4 TRBD2 . TRBJ2-7
CASRGAPNTEAFF TGTGCCAGCAGAGGAGCTCCGAACACTGAAGCTTTCTTT TRBV27 . few TRBJ1-1
CASSKGQRDGYTF TGTGCCAGTAGTAAGGGACAAAGGGATGGCTACACCTTC TRBV19 . . TRBJ1-2
CASSLKGYRNTIYF TGTGCCAGCAGCTTAAAGGGATACCGAAACACCATATATTTT TRBV5-8 . . TRBJ1-3
CASSNQLGADTQYF TGTGCCAGCAGTAACCAACTCGGCGCAGATACGCAGTATTTT TRBV6-5 . . TRBJ2-3
CASRSLAWGPIGELFF TGTGCCAGCCGTTCACTAGCGTGGGGGCCGATTGGGGAGCTGTTTTTT TRBV6-2/TRBV6-3 . few TRBJ2-2
CASSYSAVSPANEQFF TGTGCCAGCAGTTACAGCGCAGTCTCACCTGCAAATGAGCAGTTCTTC TRBV6-2/TRBV6-3 . . TRBJ2-1
CASSRGTSHTF TGTGCCAGCAGCCGCGGGACATCCCACACCTTC TRBV12-3/TRBV12-4 . few TRBJ1-2